This is a list of T cell receptor beta chains from one sample in a study of cytomegalovirus exposure and HLA in healthy donors. Here immunoSEQ multiplex PCR was the method, and the copy in TCRdb shows in-frame clones only, minus some. This table holds some 180,000 clones, 75% to 85% found once. Sequencing was carried out using PBMCs. Receptors were obtained from a man aged 18 to 30 in good health and CMV-seronegative. The CDR3 runs from the conserved cysteine through the conserved F or W. Fields, in order: clone size, J gene, V gene, D gene, CDR3 length, CDR3 protein, CDR3 DNA. A D gene is named only where the DNA matches it firmly. Rows may omit the clone size; those that give it use once, few, many or a size class.

clone size: .
J gene: TRBJ1-2
V gene: TRBV6-5
D gene: .
CDR3 length: 14
CDR3 protein: CASSPTGRGYGYTF
CDR3 DNA: TGTGCCAGCAGTCCTACCGGACGGGGGTATGGCTACACCTTC

clone size: once
J gene: TRBJ1-6
V gene: TRBV5-6
D gene: .
CDR3 length: 15
CDR3 protein: CASSLGPDSNSPLHF
CDR3 DNA: TGTGCCAGCAGCTTGGGGCCGGACTCTAATTCACCCCTCCACTTT

clone size: once
J gene: TRBJ2-5
V gene: TRBV11-1
D gene: TRBD1
CDR3 length: 18
CDR3 protein: CASSLAPAGRGLKETQYF
CDR3 DNA: TGTGCCAGCAGCTTAGCCCCAGCCGGCAGGGGGCTTAAAGAGACCCAGTACTTC

clone size: .
J gene: TRBJ2-7
V gene: TRBV5-4
D gene: .
CDR3 length: 13
CDR3 protein: CASSGGGFYEQYF
CDR3 DNA: TGTGCCAGCAGCGGGGGCGGGTTCTACGAGCAGTACTTC

clone size: .
J gene: TRBJ1-1
V gene: TRBV28
D gene: .
CDR3 length: 11
CDR3 protein: CASSAGGGAFF
CDR3 DNA: TGTGCCAGCTCTGCAGGCGGGGGAGCTTTCTTT

clone size: .
J gene: TRBJ1-2
V gene: TRBV14
D gene: .
CDR3 length: 13
CDR3 protein: CASSVGGGYGYTF
CDR3 DNA: TGTGCCAGCAGCGTCGGGGGAGGCTATGGCTACACCTTC

clone size: .
J gene: TRBJ1-1
V gene: TRBV7-3
D gene: TRBD1
CDR3 length: 14
CDR3 protein: CASSLQDRGTEAFF
CDR3 DNA: TGTGCCAGCAGTTTACAAGACAGGGGCACTGAAGCTTTCTTT

clone size: .
J gene: TRBJ2-1
V gene: TRBV10-1
D gene: TRBD2
CDR3 length: 20
CDR3 protein: CASSARGTSGRWGISNEQFF
CDR3 DNA: TGCGCCAGCAGTGCCCGGGGGACTAGCGGGAGATGGGGTATTAGCAATGAGCAGTTCTTC

clone size: once
J gene: TRBJ2-3
V gene: TRBV9
D gene: .
CDR3 length: 16
CDR3 protein: CASSATGSTSTDTQYF
CDR3 DNA: TGTGCCAGCAGCGCCACAGGGTCAACTAGCACAGATACGCAGTATTTT

clone size: .
J gene: TRBJ1-3
V gene: TRBV29-1
D gene: .
CDR3 length: 13
CDR3 protein: CSVDHSSGNTIYF
CDR3 DNA: TGCAGCGTTGACCATTCCTCTGGAAACACCATATATTTT

clone size: .
J gene: TRBJ2-1
V gene: TRBV7-8
D gene: TRBD1
CDR3 length: 19
CDR3 protein: CASNHPSQQPGQGAGEQFF
CDR3 DNA: TGTGCCAGCAACCACCCCTCCCAACAGCCGGGACAGGGGGCTGGTGAGCAGTTCTTC

clone size: few
J gene: TRBJ2-5
V gene: TRBV18
D gene: .
CDR3 length: 12
CDR3 protein: CASSPVRETQYF
CDR3 DNA: TGTGCCAGCTCACCCGTCCGAGAGACCCAGTACTTC

clone size: .
J gene: TRBJ2-2
V gene: TRBV30
D gene: .
CDR3 length: 16
CDR3 protein: CAWSVWQGPNTGELFF
CDR3 DNA: TGTGCCTGGAGTGTATGGCAGGGGCCCAACACCGGGGAGCTGTTTTTT

clone size: .
J gene: TRBJ2-7
V gene: TRBV7-6
D gene: .
CDR3 length: 14
CDR3 protein: CASSLDDGVQAVYF
CDR3 DNA: TGTGCCAGCAGCTTAGATGATGGGGTACAGGCCGTGTACTTC

clone size: once
J gene: TRBJ1-6
V gene: TRBV6-1
D gene: TRBD1
CDR3 length: 14
CDR3 protein: CASNRQGNNSPLHF
CDR3 DNA: TGTGCCAGCAATAGACAGGGGAATAATTCACCCCTCCACTTT

clone size: .
J gene: TRBJ2-3
V gene: TRBV28
D gene: TRBD2
CDR3 length: 15
CDR3 protein: CASSLAGGSGYTQYF
CDR3 DNA: TGTGCCAGCAGTCTAGCGGGGGGAAGCGGGTATACGCAGTATTTT

clone size: once
J gene: TRBJ1-5
V gene: TRBV30
D gene: TRBD1
CDR3 length: 14
CDR3 protein: CAWSGDRVFQPQHF
CDR3 DNA: TGTGCCTGGAGTGGTGACAGGGTTTTTCAGCCCCAGCATTTT

clone size: .
J gene: TRBJ1-1
V gene: TRBV2
D gene: .
CDR3 length: 14
CDR3 protein: CASSDPAGNTEAFF
CDR3 DNA: TGTGCCAGCAGTGATCCGGCAGGGAACACTGAAGCTTTCTTT

clone size: once
J gene: TRBJ2-1
V gene: TRBV6-4
D gene: TRBD2
CDR3 length: 14
CDR3 protein: CASSVGLARNEQFF
CDR3 DNA: TGTGCCAGCAGTGTCGGACTAGCTCGCAATGAGCAGTTCTTC

clone size: .
J gene: TRBJ2-2
V gene: TRBV6-1
D gene: .
CDR3 length: 11
CDR3 protein: CAARGPGELFF
CDR3 DNA: TGTGCCGCGCGGGGGCCCGGGGAGCTGTTTTTT

clone size: .
J gene: TRBJ2-7
V gene: TRBV19
D gene: .
CDR3 length: 12
CDR3 protein: CASSERRSEQYF
CDR3 DNA: TGTGCCAGTAGCGAGCGCCGAAGCGAGCAGTACTTC

clone size: .
J gene: TRBJ1-1
V gene: TRBV6-5
D gene: .
CDR3 length: 14
CDR3 protein: CASSPRQPNTEAFF
CDR3 DNA: TGTGCCAGCAGCCCTCGACAGCCGAACACTGAAGCTTTCTTT

clone size: .
J gene: TRBJ1-2
V gene: TRBV5-4
D gene: TRBD1
CDR3 length: 17
CDR3 protein: CASSQEIIRTGTSGYTF
CDR3 DNA: TGTGCCAGCAGTCAAGAAATTATACGGACAGGAACGAGTGGCTACACCTTC

clone size: .
J gene: TRBJ1-3
V gene: TRBV27
D gene: .
CDR3 length: 15
CDR3 protein: CASSPRGGARNTIYF
CDR3 DNA: TGTGCCAGCAGTCCCCGGGGGGGGGCCAGAAACACCATATATTTT

clone size: .
J gene: TRBJ2-7
V gene: TRBV19
D gene: TRBD1
CDR3 length: 15
CDR3 protein: CASSSRDRGSYEQYF
CDR3 DNA: TGTGCCAGTAGCTCCCGGGACAGGGGATCGTACGAGCAGTACTTC

clone size: .
J gene: TRBJ2-2
V gene: TRBV6-4
D gene: TRBD2
CDR3 length: 15
CDR3 protein: CASSPSGDNTGELFF
CDR3 DNA: TGTGCCAGCAGTCCCAGCGGGGACAACACCGGGGAGCTGTTTTTT

clone size: .
J gene: TRBJ1-2
V gene: TRBV30
D gene: .
CDR3 length: 12
CDR3 protein: CAWSQEKVGYTF
CDR3 DNA: TGTGCCTGGAGTCAGGAAAAGGTGGGCTACACCTTC

clone size: .
J gene: TRBJ2-7
V gene: TRBV6-5
D gene: .
CDR3 length: 13
CDR3 protein: CASSYGAGGKQYF
CDR3 DNA: TGTGCCAGCAGTTACGGGGCAGGGGGGAAGCAGTACTTC